One sample yielded the 21 T cell receptor beta chains listed below, sequenced in a study of Ad26.COV2.S vaccination and SARS-CoV-2 variants. Described treatment: around 19 received Ad26.COV2.S at low or high dose, single or two shots; 5 received placebo; per-sample allocation not given. Sampling was done on day 63 after the first vaccine or placebo injection. Sequencing was performed with immunoSEQ multiplex PCR; in TCRdb, only in-frame clones are kept and a portion is missing. The sample includes about 400,000 clones, roughly 90% of them seen just once. The sequencing here drew on peripheral blood, taken in a trial of Ad26.COV2.S vaccine versus placebo. These TCRs come from a person aged 18-60 years who received the Ad26.COV2.S COVID-19 vaccine or a placebo.

This clone was recorded only once. V is TRBV10-3 and J is TRBJ1-3; D is undetermined. Trimming stripped 3 bases from V and 0 bases from J, with 9 bases between. The CDR3 spans 15 residues. CDR1 and CDR2 from the germline V gene are ENHRY and SYGVKD. CDR3 residues: CAISDFSTSGNTIYF. CDR3 nucleotides: TGTGCCATCAGTGACTTCAGTACCTCTGGAAACACCATATATTTT.

The chain employs TRBV21-1 and TRBJ1-4; the D call TRBD1 from the table was never checked on the DNA. TRBV21-1 corresponds to a pseudogene. The CDR3 sequence is 17 residues long. The CDR3 DNA follows: TGTGCCAGCAGCATAATCCGGACGGGACAGCCTATAGAAAAACTGTTTTTT. As protein: CASSIIRTGQPIEKLFF.

The rearrangement links TRBV6-1 to TRBJ1-2; TRBD1 agrees at 7 bases. V shed 3 bases and J 4 bases; nucleotides not matched to a gene: 5. CDR1 and CDR2 from the germline V gene are MNHNS and SASEGT. The CDR3 covers 14 residues. For the CDR3, the DNA is TGTGCCAGCAGTGACCCGACAGGGACCTATGGCTACACCTTC. This translates into CASSDPTGTYGYTF.

V and J are TRBV28 and TRBJ1-3, with D unresolved. The germline V and J ends were trimmed by 6 bases and 4 bases, with 4 bases remaining between them. This CDR3 has 11 amino acids. CDR1 and CDR2 (germline): MDHEN, SYDVKM. CDR3 in amino acids: CASRSGNTIYF. The CDR3 DNA sequence: TGTGCCAGCAGATCCGGAAACACCATATATTTT. Using reference TRBV28 and TRBJ1-3 for the parts outside the CDR3, the full variable domain is DVKVTQSSRYLVKRTGEKVFLECVQDMDHENMFWYRQDPGLGLRLIYFSYDVKMKEKGDIPEGYSVSREKKERFSLILESASTNQTSMYLCASRSGNTIYFGEGSWLTVV.

The chain employs TRBV6-1 and TRBJ1-5; TRBD1 might be the D (5 bases). Germline CDR1 and CDR2: MNHNS and SASEGT. This CDR3 spans 15 amino acids. V was clipped by 1 base and J by 4 bases, with 11 bases between them. CDR3 in amino acids: CASSEVGVGNQPQHF. The CDR3 DNA sequence: TGTGCCAGCAGTGAAGTAGGGGTAGGTAATCAGCCCCAGCATTTT.

The sample holds one count of this clone. This chain joins TRBV7-2 and TRBJ2-1; D ambiguous. Trimming removed 0 bases from V and 2 bases from J, with 2 bases in between. CDR1 and CDR2 from the germline V gene are SGHTA and FQGNSA. There are 13 residues in the CDR3. CDR3 amino acids: CASSLATYNEQFF. In DNA, the CDR3 is TGTGCCAGCAGCTTAGCGACCTACAATGAGCAGTTCTTC.

V usage is TRBV9 and J usage is TRBJ1-6; 9 bases map to TRBD1. V was pared by 3 bases and J by 7 bases, with 5 bases of the junction left unmatched. Per the germline V gene, CDR1 is SGDLS and CDR2 is YYNGEE. The CDR3 totals 15 residues. The CDR3: CASSDGTGMNSPLHF. In DNA form, the CDR3 reads TGTGCCAGCAGCGATGGGACAGGGATGAATTCACCCCTCCACTTT.

The chain joins TRBV4-1 to TRBJ2-2, with 12 bases aligning to TRBD1. This CDR3 region has 15 residues. The germline V gene encodes CDR1 MGHRA and CDR2 YSYEKL. V shed 6 bases, J shed 5 bases, and the junction held 4 bases outside the gene matches. The CDR3 DNA follows: TGCGCCAGCAGAGGGACAGGGGGCATTACCGGGGAGCTGTTTTTT. It yields the protein CASRGTGGITGELFF.

J is TRBJ1-2 and V is TRBV7-9; 9 nucleotides match TRBD1. The CDR3 extends over 18 amino acids. Trimming took 1 base from V and 0 from J; bases not matched to a gene: 9. From germline, CDR1 is SEHNR and CDR2 FQNEAQ (reference sequence). The CDR3 DNA is TGTGCCAGCAGCTTAGTGGGACAGGGTTGGCGAGCTAACTATGGCTACACCTTC. It encodes CASSLVGQGWRANYGYTF.

The rearrangement joins TRBV7-2 to TRBJ2-3; 7 nucleotides line up with TRBD2. V lost 1 base and J lost 2; bases outside the gene matches: 3. This CDR3 region has 15 residues. Germline V gene sequence: CDR1 SGHTA, CDR2 FQGNSA. Here the CDR3 DNA reads TGTGCCAGCAGCTTAGTGGCGGGGGACACAGATACGCAGTATTTT. Translated: CASSLVAGDTDTQYF.

The V call is TRBV6-5, the J call TRBJ2-2; perhaps TRBD1 as D (5 bases). The CDR3 totals 15 residues. Trimming shortened V by 6 bases and J by 1 base, and 12 bases separated the two germline ends. Germline lookup yields CDR1 MNHEY and CDR2 SVGAGI. CDR3 sequence (DNA): TGTGCCAGCAGGGTTGACAGCCTGAACACCGGGGAGCTGTTTTTT. Translating gives CASRVDSLNTGELFF.

As DNA, the CDR3 is TGTGCCAGCAGCCTCGTGAGGGGGGCCTACAATGAGCAGTTCTTC. Encoded protein: CASSLVRGAYNEQFF. The chain joins TRBV14 to TRBJ2-1; D might be TRBD1 or TRBD2, each matching 6 bases. CDR3 size: 15 residues. Germline CDR1 is SGHDN and CDR2 is FVKESK. V gave up 4 bases and J gave up 2 bases, with 12 bases separating them.

This clone was seen just once. This chain joins TRBV7-2 and TRBJ2-5; 12 bases agree with TRBD2. The ends lost 5 bases at V and 2 bases at J; junction bases unmatched: 3. Germline CDR1 reads SGHTA; CDR2 reads FQGNSA. This CDR3 contains 15 residues. This chain's CDR3 is CASSRTSGEQETQYF. The CDR3 DNA follows: TGTGCCAGCAGCCGGACTAGCGGGGAACAAGAGACCCAGTACTTC.

CDR3: CASSLIAGGLTDTQYF. CDR3 coding DNA: TGTGCCAGCAGCCTGATAGCGGGGGGGCTCACAGATACGCAGTATTTT. This chain connects TRBV3-1 (or the pseudogene TRBV3-2) to TRBJ2-3, with 11 bases aligning to TRBD2. CDR3 length: 16 amino acids. Germline values: CDR1 LGHDT, CDR2 YNNKEL (reference sequence). Trimming took 4 bases from V and 2 from J; bases not matched to a gene: 5.

This sequence joins TRBV5-6 and TRBJ1-5; D not resolved. Germline lookup yields CDR1 SGHDT and CDR2 YYEEEE. V was cut by 2 bases and J by 5 bases, with 17 bases left in between. The CDR3 extends over 16 amino acids. CDR3 amino acids: CASSFGAIGRDQPQHF. Written as DNA, the CDR3 is TGTGCCAGCAGCTTTGGAGCCATAGGCCGTGATCAGCCCCAGCATTTT.

The chain has TRBV10-3 and TRBJ2-4; 9 bases map to TRBD2. The CDR3 runs to 19 residues. Trimming took 0 bases from V and 1 from J; bases not matched to a gene: 10. Germline values: CDR1 ENHRY, CDR2 SYGVKD. The CDR3 reads CAISESMVAGAGAKNIQYF. CDR3 nucleotides: TGTGCCATCAGTGAGTCGATGGTAGCGGGGGCGGGGGCCAAAAACATTCAGTACTTC.

V is TRBV15 and J is TRBJ2-2, with D tentatively TRBD2 (6 bases). The CDR3 covers 14 residues. The V end was cut by 4 bases, the J end by 3 bases, with 9 bases between. CDR1 is LNHNV and CDR2 is YYDKDF in the germline V gene (reference sequence). CDR3 protein: CATSKRAYTGELFF. Written as DNA, the CDR3 is TGTGCCACCAGCAAGCGGGCTTACACCGGGGAGCTGTTTTTT.

A note on this clone: The same CDR3 is also encoded by other DNA sequences in this sample. CDR3 in DNA: TGTGCCAGCAGCTATGGGACAACCTACGAGCAGTACTTC. It specifies CASSYGTTYEQYF. The chain recombines TRBV7-2 with TRBJ2-7, with D tentatively TRBD1 (6 bases). The V and J ends lost 4 bases and 2 bases respectively, with 9 bases between them. CDR1 and CDR2 (germline): SGHTA, FQGNSA. The CDR3 covers 13 residues.

The rearrangement joins TRBV19 to TRBJ2-2, with D hard to call. Germline loops: CDR1 LNHDA, CDR2 SQIVND (reference sequence). V lost 7 bases to trimming and J lost 4 bases, with 10 bases between them. The CDR3 has 13 amino acids. This CDR3 reads CASNGYGTGELFF. The CDR3, as DNA: TGTGCCAGTAACGGTTACGGCACCGGGGAGCTGTTTTTT.

This chain links TRBV5-8 with TRBJ1-2; unclear D gene. The V gene's germline CDR1 is SGHTS and CDR2 YDEGEE. Trimming pared 4 bases from V and 8 bases from J, leaving 18 bases between. The CDR3 totals 14 residues. This CDR3 reads CASSRTHSNRGYTF. Written as DNA, the CDR3 is TGTGCCAGCAGCCGAACACACAGCAATCGGGGCTACACCTTC.

V gene TRBV29-1 combines with J gene TRBJ2-1; 7 bases are shared with TRBD1. The CDR3 extends over 11 amino acids. Losses at the gene ends were 5 bases for V and 6 bases for J; bases not matched to a gene: 1. The germline V gene has CDR1 SQVTM and CDR2 ANQGSEA. The CDR3 loop reads CSVRDSNEQFF. The CDR3 nucleotides read TGCAGCGTTAGGGACAGCAATGAGCAGTTCTTC.